This TCR beta chain was observed in a study of blood T cell repertoires in COVID-19. About the study: The United States, Italy and Spain were the sources of the acute and convalescent COVID-19 samples.

Per germline, CDR1 MNHNY and CDR2 SVGAGI (reference sequence). The CDR3 has 14 residues. The V segment lost 3 bases and the J segment 2 bases; nucleotides outside the gene matches: 3. Original data processing: Amplification with reference gene primers provided the estimates of nucleated cell counts. Produced via immunoSEQ multiplex PCR; TCRdb's table is partial and in-frame only. Clonal size and the V and J genes are those of that table, whereas D and trimming came from the DNA. The sample lists about 110,000 clones; about 75% were seen once. The gene calls are TRBV6-6 and TRBJ1-2, with 7 bases matching TRBD1. The receptor comes from a woman in her sixties or seventies with acute or convalescent COVID-19. Sequenced sample: peripheral blood. The DNA of the CDR3 is TGTGCCAGCAGTTATACACAGGGGAACTATGGCTACACCTTC. Translated: CASSYTQGNYGYTF.